A single sample gave rise to the 7 T cell receptor beta chains below, sequenced in a study of blood T cell repertoires in COVID-19. Clones were read by immunoSEQ multiplex PCR, and TCRdb kept only the in-frame ones, dropping some. The sample lists approximately 230,000 clones, approximately 88% seen once, with around 6.3% in the top ten. Sequencing was performed on peripheral blood. All receptors come from a woman in her 30s with COVID-19, enrolled during active disease.

The chain employs TRBV5-4 and TRBJ1-2, with TRBD1 matching over 8 bases. Germline V gene data show CDR1 as SGHNT and CDR2 as YYREEE (reference sequence). The CDR3 runs to 14 residues. Unmatched junction bases numbered 6, after V lost 1 base and J lost 7 bases. CDR3 region: CASSLYQGASGYTF. DNA for the CDR3: TGTGCCAGCAGCTTGTACCAGGGGGCCTCTGGCTACACCTTC.

The V gene is TRBV30, the J gene TRBJ2-1, with D unresolved. The CDR3 has 13 amino acids. The germline CDR1 and CDR2 sequences are GTSNPN and SVGIG (reference sequence). Trimming removed 7 bases from V and 9 bases from J, with 19 bases in between. The CDR3 coding sequence is TGTGCCTCACAACGGGTTAGTTTTGCTGAGCAGTTCTTC. It yields the protein CASQRVSFAEQFF.

The rearrangement uses TRBV28 and TRBJ2-3, with D tentatively TRBD1 (6 bases). The germline CDR1 and CDR2 sequences are MDHEN and SYDVKM. V was pared by 3 bases and J by 4 bases, with 20 bases between. The CDR3 runs to 17 residues. Here the CDR3 DNA reads TGTGCCAGCAGTTTTAGTACAGGGCGGAAATCCCCAGATACGCAGTATTTT. This encodes CASSFSTGRKSPDTQYF.

The V and J genes are TRBV7-9 and TRBJ1-1, with TRBD1 as a possible D gene (6 bases). Looked up from germline, CDR1 is SEHNR and CDR2 is FQNEAQ (reference sequence). The V end lost 5 bases, the J end lost 9 bases, and 16 bases lay between the germline ends. CDR3 length equals 13 residues. The CDR3 loop is CASSPRGNIKAFF. For the CDR3, the DNA is TGTGCCAGCAGCCCTAGGGGGAACATTAAAGCTTTCTTT.

This clone was observed once. The rearrangement joins TRBV3-1 (or the pseudogene TRBV3-2) to TRBJ2-5; 8 nucleotides match TRBD2. Germline values: CDR1 LGHDT, CDR2 YNNKEL (reference sequence). Unmatched junction bases numbered 4, after V lost 1 base and J lost 0 bases. The CDR3 is 16 residues long. The CDR3 DNA sequence: TGTGCCAGCAGCCAAGGAAGCGGGGGCCACCAAGAGACCCAGTACTTC. It codes for CASSQGSGGHQETQYF.

The chain carries TRBV5-4 and TRBJ1-3, with 11 bases matching TRBD1. CDR1 is SGHNT and CDR2 is YYREEE in the germline V gene (reference sequence). The CDR3 extends over 15 amino acids. Trimming at V came to 4 bases and at J to 0 bases, leaving 0 bases not matched to a gene. The CDR3 sequence: CASSGTGGSGNTIYF. The CDR3 DNA follows: TGTGCCAGCAGCGGGACAGGGGGCTCTGGAAACACCATATATTTT.

The J gene is TRBJ1-2, the V gene TRBV28; D might be TRBD1 (5 bases). CDR1 is MDHEN and CDR2 is SYDVKM in the germline V gene. Trimming pared 1 base from V and 10 bases from J, leaving 13 bases between. The CDR3 length is 13 residues. CDR3 loop: CASSLSPPQAYTF. The CDR3, as DNA: TGTGCCAGCAGTTTATCCCCCCCACAGGCCTACACCTTC.